Listed below are T cell receptor beta chains from one sample, sequenced in a study of cytomegalovirus exposure and HLA in healthy donors. Measured with immunoSEQ multiplex PCR; TCRdb has only the in-frame clones, and not every one. Of over 150,000 clones listed, 75% were seen once; the top ten hold around 1.4%. The source material was PBMCs. The receptors originated from a man younger than 35 in good health and CMV-seronegative. Both conserved end residues are part of each CDR3. Clone size is given for some rows only: seen once, a few or many times, or a class if the clone is expanded.

V gene	J gene	clone size	CDR3 protein
TRBV18	TRBJ2-7	-	CASSRDATGLGSYEQYF
TRBV29-1	TRBJ1-2	-	CSVGDRDYGYTF
TRBV5-4	TRBJ2-5	-	CASSPSPITGDPRRETQYF
TRBV9	TRBJ2-1	-	CASSVAGGNNEQFF
TRBV27	TRBJ2-1	-	CASRLIGQGRVEKREGRNEQFF
TRBV18	TRBJ2-2	-	CASSSGLSGTGELFF
TRBV2	TRBJ2-3	-	CASSEGREGQPQYF
TRBV27	TRBJ2-3	-	CASSPDGTGYTDTQYF
TRBV28	TRBJ2-7	-	CASTLLGGGYEQYF
TRBV4-3	TRBJ2-2	-	CASSQERSGGTNTGELFF
TRBV6-6	TRBJ1-2	-	CASSYSRVGGYTF
TRBV15	TRBJ2-7	-	CATSSQDYSSYEQYF
TRBV10-3	TRBJ2-7	-	CAISESASGIVEQYF
TRBV10-1	TRBJ2-7	-	CASSESFGEQYF
TRBV6-6	TRBJ1-5	once	CASSRTGGSNQPQHF
TRBV28	TRBJ1-1	-	CASSLPGQSTEAFF
TRBV29-1	TRBJ2-1	few	CSVEGGTSRYNEQFF
TRBV4-1	TRBJ1-1	-	CASSRTGGMAEAFF
TRBV4-3	TRBJ2-1	-	CASSQDVGVLGESYNEQFF
TRBV7-2	TRBJ1-3	few	CASKGWGQSSSGNTIYF